Listed below are T cell receptor beta chains from one sample, sequenced in a study of cytomegalovirus exposure and HLA in healthy donors. TCRdb's table, derived via immunoSEQ multiplex PCR, lists solely in-frame clones and lacks some. The table includes some 180,000 clones, more than 85% detected once. Sequenced: PBMCs. The receptors derive from a girl less than two years old in good health and CMV-seronegative. CDR3s include the opening cysteine and the closing phenylalanine or tryptophan. The D gene is left open where the match is weak. Rows give clone size only sometimes, using once, few, many, or a class for an expanded clone.

size	V	J	D	CDR3	DNA
-	TRBV11-2	TRBJ1-1	-	CASSLGQGGTEAFF	TGTGCCAGCAGCTTGGGGCAGGGTGGCACTGAAGCTTTCTTT
-	TRBV7-2	TRBJ2-4	-	CASSLLTGRDIQYF	TGTGCCAGCAGCTTACTAACAGGGAGAGACATTCAGTACTTC
-	TRBV5-4	TRBJ1-2	-	CASSLLQGGYTF	TGTGCCAGCAGCCTCTTACAGGGCGGCTACACCTTC
-	TRBV7-9	TRBJ1-5	TRBD1	CASSTGTGVNQPQHF	TGTGCCAGCAGCACTGGGACAGGGGTCAATCAGCCCCAGCATTTT
-	TRBV4-1	TRBJ2-3	-	CASSQGLYTDTQYF	TGCGCCAGCAGCCAAGGTCTCTACACAGATACGCAGTATTTT
-	TRBV7-9	TRBJ1-1	TRBD1	CASSPDRDAFF	TGTGCCAGCAGCCCGGACAGGGACGCTTTCTTT
-	TRBV18	TRBJ1-1	TRBD1	CASSLDRRMNTEAFF	TGTGCCAGCTCATTGGACAGGCGCATGAACACTGAAGCTTTCTTT
-	TRBV5-1	TRBJ2-7	-	CASSGPQGYEQYF	TGCGCCAGCAGCGGGCCCCAGGGTTACGAGCAGTACTTC
-	TRBV6-6	TRBJ1-6	-	CASSYSSADHSPLHF	TGTGCCAGCAGTTACTCGAGCGCAGACCATTCACCCCTCCACTTT
once	TRBV6-5	TRBJ2-7	TRBD1	CASSSGTDYEQYF	TGTGCCAGCAGTTCCGGGACAGACTACGAGCAGTACTTC
-	TRBV4-1	TRBJ1-2	TRBD1	CASSQDRGDYGYTF	TGCGCCAGCAGCCAGGACAGGGGTGATTATGGCTACACCTTC
-	TRBV10-3	TRBJ1-2	TRBD1	CAISEKGGLANYGYTF	TGTGCCATCAGTGAGAAAGGGGGCCTAGCTAACTATGGCTACACCTTC
-	TRBV7-6	TRBJ2-7	TRBD2	CASSLGLAGQSSYEQYF	TGTGCCAGCAGCCTGGGACTAGCGGGGCAAAGCTCCTACGAGCAGTACTTC
few	TRBV10-3	TRBJ2-3	-	CAIGGVDTQYF	TGTGCCATCGGCGGAGTGGATACGCAGTATTTT
-	TRBV30	TRBJ2-1	-	CAWSVANEQFF	TGTGCCTGGAGTGTAGCCAATGAGCAGTTCTTC
-	TRBV15	TRBJ1-4	-	CATSRDHGGGNEKLFF	TGTGCCACCAGCAGAGATCACGGGGGAGGCAATGAAAAACTGTTTTTT
few	TRBV14	TRBJ2-5	-	CASSQVSGYQETQYF	TGTGCCAGCAGCCAAGTTTCCGGGTACCAAGAGACCCAGTACTTC
-	TRBV6-1	TRBJ1-4	-	CASSEDRINEKLFF	TGTGCCAGCAGTGAGGACAGAATCAATGAAAAACTGTTTTTT
-	TRBV19	TRBJ2-7	-	CASSIQVTYEQYF	TGTGCCAGTAGTATCCAGGTAACCTACGAGCAGTACTTC
-	TRBV6-1	TRBJ1-5	-	CASSIDSANQPQHF	TGTGCCAGCAGTATCGACAGTGCAAATCAGCCCCAGCATTTT
-	TRBV29-1	TRBJ2-3	-	CSVEDRIAYTDTQYF	TGCAGCGTTGAAGATCGGATAGCCTACACAGATACGCAGTATTTT
-	TRBV29-1	TRBJ1-1	-	CSVEINLGGAEAFF	TGCAGCGTTGAAATTAATCTGGGAGGGGCTGAAGCTTTCTTT
-	TRBV5-5	TRBJ1-2	-	CASSLARGGALNYGYTF	TGTGCCAGCAGCTTGGCGAGGGGAGGGGCCCTAAACTATGGCTACACCTTC
-	TRBV11-2	TRBJ2-1	TRBD2	CASSLEQGLAETFSYNEQFF	TGTGCCAGCAGCTTAGAACAGGGACTAGCGGAAACGTTCTCCTACAATGAGCAGTTCTTC
-	TRBV4-2	TRBJ1-3	TRBD1	CASSHGSTGTGNTIYF	TGTGCCAGCAGCCACGGTTCGACAGGGACTGGAAACACCATATATTTT
-	TRBV4-2	TRBJ2-3	-	CASSQDIEGSGATDTQYF	TGTGCCAGCAGCCAAGACATTGAAGGGAGCGGAGCAACAGATACGCAGTATTTT
-	TRBV18	TRBJ2-5	TRBD1	CASSPRTGEETQYF	TGTGCCAGCTCACCACGGACAGGGGAAGAGACCCAGTACTTC
-	TRBV25-1	TRBJ1-1	-	CASRANTEAFF	TGTGCCAGCAGAGCGAACACTGAAGCTTTCTTT
-	TRBV9	TRBJ2-1	TRBD2	CASGVGLAYNEQFF	TGTGCCAGCGGGGTAGGACTAGCCTACAATGAGCAGTTCTTC
-	TRBV6-1	TRBJ2-5	TRBD1	CASSGQKKETQYF	TGTGCCAGCTCGGGACAGAAGAAAGAGACCCAGTACTTC
once	TRBV5-4	TRBJ2-1	TRBD2	CASSFGSVGLAGFGEQFF	TGTGCCAGCAGCTTTGGGTCGGTGGGACTAGCGGGATTTGGTGAGCAGTTCTTC
-	TRBV4-1	TRBJ2-1	-	CASSQDRLAGSYNEQFF	TGCGCCAGCAGCCAAGATAGGTTGGCGGGAAGCTACAATGAGCAGTTCTTC
-	TRBV30	TRBJ2-1	-	CAWSLYNEQFF	TGTGCCTGGAGCTTGTACAATGAGCAGTTCTTC
-	TRBV9	TRBJ2-5	TRBD2	CASSVGGLAGGIETQYF	TGTGCCAGCAGCGTAGGAGGACTAGCGGGGGGGATAGAGACCCAGTACTTC
-	TRBV10-3	TRBJ2-1	TRBD2	CAAQAGDREQFF	TGTGCCGCTCAGGCGGGGGATCGTGAGCAGTTCTTC
-	TRBV10-3	TRBJ2-7	-	CATEDNIAYEQYF	TGTGCCACCGAAGACAACATCGCCTACGAGCAGTACTTC
once	TRBV27	TRBJ2-1	TRBD1	CASRGGQGVFSNEQFF	TGTGCCAGCAGAGGAGGACAGGGGGTATTTTCCAATGAGCAGTTCTTC
-	TRBV5-1	TRBJ2-1	-	CASSLTAGANYNEQFF	TGCGCCAGCAGCTTGACCGCGGGGGCCAACTACAATGAGCAGTTCTTC
few	TRBV28	TRBJ2-7	-	CASSFVTGRYEQYF	TGTGCCAGCAGTTTTGTTACAGGGCGCTACGAGCAGTACTTC
-	TRBV5-1	TRBJ1-1	-	CASSLGEPNTEAFF	TGCGCCAGCAGCTTGGGGGAGCCGAACACTGAAGCTTTCTTT
-	TRBV29-1	TRBJ2-1	TRBD2	CSVEGLAGPYNEQFF	TGCAGCGTTGAGGGATTAGCGGGACCCTACAATGAGCAGTTCTTC
-	TRBV18	TRBJ2-1	TRBD2	CASSPWDSGREYNEQFF	TGTGCCAGCTCACCATGGGATAGCGGGAGGGAGTACAATGAGCAGTTCTTC
-	TRBV6-5	TRBJ1-4	-	CASSTSPGQEKLFF	TGTGCCAGCAGCACATCTCCCGGACAGGAAAAACTGTTTTTT
-	TRBV30	TRBJ2-3	TRBD1	CAWSPGWGQGLSTDTQYF	TGTGCCTGGAGTCCAGGGTGGGGACAGGGCCTGAGCACAGATACGCAGTATTTT
once	TRBV9	TRBJ2-5	-	CASSTGYQETQYF	TGTGCCAGCAGCACAGGATACCAAGAGACCCAGTACTTC
few	TRBV2	TRBJ2-7	TRBD1	CASSEPGTGSYEQYF	TGTGCCAGCAGTGAACCCGGGACAGGCTCCTACGAGCAGTACTTC
-	TRBV29-1	TRBJ2-1	-	CSAAGQNSYNEQFF	TGCAGCGCCGCGGGACAGAACTCCTACAATGAGCAGTTCTTC
once	TRBV30	TRBJ1-1	-	CAWSRQPMNTEAFF	TGTGCCTGGAGTCGACAGCCCATGAACACTGAAGCTTTCTTT